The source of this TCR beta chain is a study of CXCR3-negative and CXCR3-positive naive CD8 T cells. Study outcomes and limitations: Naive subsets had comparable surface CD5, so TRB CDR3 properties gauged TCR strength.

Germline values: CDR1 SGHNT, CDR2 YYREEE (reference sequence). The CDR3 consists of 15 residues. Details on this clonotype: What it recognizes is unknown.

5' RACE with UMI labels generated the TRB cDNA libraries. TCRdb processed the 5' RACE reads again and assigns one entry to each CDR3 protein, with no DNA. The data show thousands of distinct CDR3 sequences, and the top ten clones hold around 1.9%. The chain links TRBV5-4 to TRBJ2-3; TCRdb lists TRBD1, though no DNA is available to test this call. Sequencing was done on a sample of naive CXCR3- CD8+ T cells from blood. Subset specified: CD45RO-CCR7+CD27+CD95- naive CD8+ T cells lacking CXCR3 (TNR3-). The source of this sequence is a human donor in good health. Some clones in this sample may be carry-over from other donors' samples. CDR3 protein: CASSLSTGSTDTQYF.